What follows are 22 T cell receptor beta chains derived from one specimen sequenced in a study of T cells in Graves' hyperthyroidism and ophthalmopathy. Researchers amplified the TCR beta CDR3 regions from RNA transcripts. First-round RT-PCR with HTBI primers amplified the TCR CDR3 region. Each CDR3 protein gets one entry after TCRdb re-called the multiplex PCR reads with MiXCR. Among around 700,000 distinct CDR3 sequences listed, roughly a sixth were seen once. The sample was blood. All receptors derive from a woman in her fifties or sixties with Graves' hyperthyroidism that later progressed to Graves' ophthalmopathy.

The V gene is TRBV19, the J gene TRBJ2-2; D is possibly TRBD2 (5 bases). Germline V gene sequence: CDR1 LNHDA, CDR2 SQIVND (reference sequence). This CDR3 spans 13 amino acids. The V end lost 7 bases, the J end lost 4 bases, and 10 bases lay between the germline ends. CDR3 DNA sequence: TGTGCCAGTACACGACTACGCACCGGGGAGCTGTTTTTT. Amino acids: CASTRLRTGELFF.

At least ten counts were recorded for this clonotype. The genes are TRBV5-1 and TRBJ2-7; D is undetermined. Germline CDR1 and CDR2: SGHRS and YFSETQ. The germline V and J ends were trimmed by 1 base and 0 bases, with 8 bases remaining between them. The CDR3 is made up of 14 amino acids. Here the CDR3 reads CASSLSANSYEQYF. For the CDR3, the DNA is TGCGCCAGCAGCTTGTCGGCCAACTCCTACGAGCAGTACTTC.

The chain joins TRBV6-5 to TRBJ1-1; no clear D. The V and J ends lost 1 base and 8 bases respectively, with 5 bases between them. This CDR3 is built from 11 residues. The germline V gene has CDR1 MNHEY and CDR2 SVGAGI. CDR3 DNA sequence: TGTGCCAGCAGTTACTTACACGAAGCTTTCTTT. Translated: CASSYLHEAFF.

In its sample, this clonotype was seen many times. This chain connects TRBV3-1 to TRBJ2-4; D possibly uses TRBD1 or TRBD2 (5 bases each). V lost 3 bases and J 1 base, leaving 13 bases between the germline ends. Germline CDR1 and CDR2: LGHDT and YNNKEL (reference sequence). The length of the CDR3 is 16 residues. CDR3 bases: TGTGCCAGCAGCCACGAGGGGCGTCGTGCCAAAAACATTCAGTACTTC. Residues: CASSHEGRRAKNIQYF.

V is TRBV19 and J is TRBJ1-5, with 9 bases aligning to TRBD1. V dropped 6 bases and J dropped 6; count of bases not matched to a gene: 9. The CDR3 is 15 residues long. The germline V gene encodes CDR1 LNHDA and CDR2 SQIVND (reference sequence). CDR3 coding DNA: TGTGCCAGTAGGTTACAGGGGGCATCGGGTCAGCCCCAGCATTTT. As protein: CASRLQGASGQPQHF.

This clonotype was observed a few times. The chain has TRBV15 and TRBJ2-1; the match to TRBD2 covers 12 bases. Germline loops: CDR1 LNHNV, CDR2 YYDKDF (reference sequence). The CDR3 loop spans 18 amino acids. V lost 3 bases, J lost 9 bases, and 15 bases stayed unmatched. CDR3 region: CATSSLRPGTSGRGEQFF. The CDR3 nucleotides read TGTGCCACCAGCAGTCTGCGCCCCGGGACTAGCGGGCGTGGTGAGCAGTTCTTC.

This clonotype was seen many times. The chain links TRBV9 to TRBJ1-1; maybe TRBD1 (5 bases). The CDR3 is made up of 14 amino acids. Germline CDR1 reads SGDLS; CDR2 reads YYNGEE. The ends were cut back, 7 bases at V and 9 bases at J, with 22 bases in the middle. CDR3 nucleotides: TGTGCCAGCCCGAGGGACGGGCGGGATGTCAAAGCTTTCTTT. This translates into CASPRDGRDVKAFF.

This clonotype came up many times. The chain recombines TRBV3-1 with TRBJ2-5, with 14 bases aligning to TRBD2. Germline CDR1 reads LGHDT; CDR2 reads YNNKEL (reference sequence). This CDR3 comprises 17 residues. Losses at the gene ends were 6 bases for V and 5 bases for J; bases not matched to a gene: 11. For the CDR3, the DNA is TGTGCCAGCAGGCGACTAGCGGGGGGGCCTCTCGAGGAGACCCAGTACTTC. Protein sequence: CASRRLAGGPLEETQYF.

The chain recombines TRBV6-1 with TRBJ2-2; TRBD1 or TRBD2 may be the D gene (5 bases each). Between the trimmed V and J ends, which lost 11 bases and 7 bases, there was a span of 20 bases. The CDR3 sequence is 14 residues long. The germline gives CDR1 MNHNS, CDR2 SASEGT. Here the CDR3 DNA reads TGTGCCCCCTCCGGGACGTCGCTTTTCGGGGAGCTGTTTTTT. This gives the protein CAPSGTSLFGELFF.

The chain employs TRBV4-1 and TRBJ2-1; D is unresolved. From germline, CDR1 is MGHRA and CDR2 YSYEKL. The CDR3 is made up of 16 amino acids. The V and J ends lost 1 base and 0 bases respectively, with 10 bases between them. In DNA form, the CDR3 reads TGCGCCAGCAGCCAAGGAGGAGCGACCTCCTACAATGAGCAGTTCTTC. The encoded protein is CASSQGGATSYNEQFF.

The V call is TRBV9, the J call TRBJ2-1, with 10 bases identical to TRBD2. The CDR3 has 16 residues. Germline CDR1 is SGDLS and CDR2 is YYNGEE. The trim removed 0 bases at V and 9 bases at J, leaving 9 bases unmatched. The CDR3 nucleotides read TGTGCCAGCAGCGTAGGGATACAGCGGGGGGGGAGTGAGCAGTTCTTC. Its translation: CASSVGIQRGGSEQFF.

With regard to this clonotype: The junction departs from germline at one end; a sequencing error may be responsible. The gene calls are TRBV6-5 and TRBJ1-4; TRBD1 matches 7 bases. CDR3 length: 16 amino acids. Germline-derived CDR1 and CDR2 are MNHEY and SVGAGI. CDR3 sequence: CAGSYTSGGMGEKLFF. The CDR3 DNA follows: TGTGCCGGCAGTTACACCTCAGGGGGAATGGGTGAAAAACTGTTTTTT.

The rearrangement joins TRBV4-1 to TRBJ1-2; a possible D gene is TRBD1 (6 bases). The CDR3 consists of 14 residues. Trimming took 1 base from V and 4 from J, leaving 10 bases between them. Germline assignment: CDR1 MGHRA and CDR2 YSYEKL. Written as DNA, the CDR3 is TGCGCCAGCAGCCAAGTGGGGGCGATCTATGGCTACACCTTC. It codes for CASSQVGAIYGYTF.

The chain employs TRBV2 and TRBJ2-6; possibly TRBD1 for D (6 bases). Germline V gene data show CDR1 as SNHLY and CDR2 as FYNNEI. V was trimmed by 2 bases and J by 0 bases, leaving 8 bases between them. This CDR3 comprises 16 residues. The CDR3 loop reads CASSELRGSGANVLTF. CDR3 DNA sequence: TGTGCCAGCAGTGAACTCAGGGGCTCTGGGGCCAACGTCCTGACTTTC.

This clonotype came up many times. The chain has TRBV7-3 and TRBJ2-3; a possible D gene is TRBD2 (6 bases). The CDR3 loop spans 16 amino acids. Germline V gives CDR1 SGHTA, CDR2 FQGTGA. V was pared by 2 bases and J by 0 bases, with 12 bases between. CDR3 region: CASSLAGPGSTDTQYF. In DNA, the CDR3 is TGTGCCAGCAGCTTAGCGGGACCCGGAAGCACAGATACGCAGTATTTT.

The chain uses TRBV7-9 and TRBJ2-1; TRBD1 might be the D (6 bases). The CDR3 sequence is 16 residues long. Trimming removed 4 bases at V and 0 bases at J, with 13 bases between. Per the germline V gene, CDR1 is SEHNR and CDR2 is FQNEAQ (reference sequence). The CDR3 loop is CASSSSGTNSYNEQFF. CDR3 DNA: TGTGCCAGCAGCTCATCCGGGACAAACTCCTACAATGAGCAGTTCTTC.

This clonotype was counted at least ten times. V is TRBV6-1 and J is TRBJ1-1, with 8 bases that match TRBD1. The V gene's germline CDR1 is MNHNS and CDR2 SASEGT. The CDR3 sequence is 12 residues long. J was trimmed by 4 bases and V by 6 bases; bases with no gene match: 1. The CDR3 nucleotides are TGTGCCAGCAGGGACAGGGTCACTGAAGCTTTCTTT. Its translation is CASRDRVTEAFF.

This clonotype was seen only a few times. The J gene is TRBJ2-5, the V gene TRBV20-1, with 9 positions matching TRBD1. This CDR3 has 15 residues. CDR1 and CDR2 (germline): DFQATT, SNEGSKA (reference sequence). The V and J ends lost 2 bases and 1 base, in that order; junction bases with no gene match: 5. The CDR3 reads CSARRTGVSQETQYF. The CDR3 region has the DNA TGCAGTGCTAGAAGGACAGGGGTCAGCCAAGAGACCCAGTACTTC.

V gene TRBV5-1 combines with J gene TRBJ2-7; D uncertain. Germline V CDR1 and CDR2: SGHRS, YFSETQ. CDR3 length equals 14 residues. Trimming removed 4 bases from V and 0 bases from J, with 11 bases in between. The chain's CDR3 is CASSRVRSSYEQYF. CDR3 DNA: TGCGCCAGCAGCCGCGTTCGGAGCTCCTACGAGCAGTACTTC. Together with reference TRBV5-1 and TRBJ2-7, the CDR3 gives the full variable domain: KAGVTQTPRYLIKTRGQQVTLSCSPISGHRSVSWYQQTPGQGLQFLFEYFSETQRNKGNFPGRFSGRQFSNSRSEMNVSTLELGDSALYLCASSRVRSSYEQYFGPGTRLTVT.

The V call is TRBV4-1, the J call TRBJ1-1, with no clear D. The ends were cut back, 1 base at V and 3 bases at J, with 18 bases in the middle. The germline V gene encodes CDR1 MGHRA and CDR2 YSYEKL. The CDR3 has 17 residues. As DNA, the CDR3 is TGCGCCAGCAGCCAAGCTTCCCCGAAGGTCCGTGACACTGAAGCTTTCTTT. The encoded protein is CASSQASPKVRDTEAFF.

This clonotype has ten or more counts. The CDR3 DNA reads TGTGCCAGCAGGGACTGGGAGCGGACTGAAGCTTTCTTT. It translates to CASRDWERTEAFF. The chain couples TRBV12-3 or TRBV12-4 to TRBJ1-1; D is undetermined. This CDR3 region has 13 residues. V lost 6 bases to trimming and J lost 5 bases, with 13 bases between them.

At least ten counts were recorded for this clonotype. J is TRBJ1-1 and V is TRBV3-1, with D uncertain. The CDR3 is made up of 14 amino acids. Germline V lookup: CDR1 LGHDT, CDR2 YNNKEL (reference sequence). Trimming shortened V by 1 base and J by 6 bases, and 12 bases separated the two germline ends. The CDR3 sequence: CASSQVLWVAEAFF. DNA for the CDR3: TGTGCCAGCAGCCAAGTCCTGTGGGTGGCTGAAGCTTTCTTT. Using reference TRBV3-1 and TRBJ1-1 for the parts outside the CDR3, the full variable domain is DTAVSQTPKYLVTQMGNDKSIKCEQNLGHDTMYWYKQDSKKFLKIMFSYNNKELIINETVPNRFSPKSPDKAHLNLHINSLELGDSAVYFCASSQVLWVAEAFFGQGTRLTVV.